This T cell receptor beta chain came from a study of control samples from healthy donors and cancer patients (dated by TCRdb to about 2020). From a lookup of the germline V gene, CDR1 and CDR2 are MDHEN and SYDVKM. V is shortened by 5 bases, J by 6 bases, and the region joining them spans 13 bases. The CDR3 spans 13 residues, from the cysteine through the phenylalanine. Just the 39-base CDR3 DNA is kept, in frame starting at base 1. Library construction relied on the immunoSEQ multiplex PCR assay. TCRdb obtained this table from immuneACCESS and retained in-frame rearrangements with V and J assigned. These tables miss some clones; where compared with another copy, unresolved V genes account for less than half of the shortfall, and the remainder is unexplained. This sample is represented by fewer than 100,000 clones; 82% of them were singletons. In total, the top ten clones hold about 2% of the sample.

Regarding this clone: What antigen it recognizes has not been identified. No much larger clone exists at a distance of one base, and base qualities are not known.

The rearranged chain carries TRBV28 and TRBJ1-1; TRBD1 could be the D gene, as 6 bases match. This clonotype was sampled from a man in his 60s in good health. The sample was blood. CDR3 region: CASSVTGRPEAFF. The base sequence is TGTGCCAGCAGTGTAACAGGGCGGCCTGAAGCTTTCTTT.